This T cell receptor (beta chain) stems from a study of a mutant IDH1 vaccine in newly diagnosed glioma. Here immunoSEQ multiplex PCR was the method, and the copy in TCRdb shows in-frame clones only, minus some. Among fewer than 65,000 clones listed, about three quarters were seen once. The CDR3 sequence is 12 residues long. V dropped 6 bases and J dropped 6 bases, with 11 bases sitting between them. CDR1 MNHEY and CDR2 SVGAGI come from the germline V gene. Time point indicated: baseline, week 1 (first vaccination visit). The treatment here: pre-vaccination baseline after standard-of-care therapy. This sequence originates from a woman in her thirties or forties with glioma. The input for sequencing was PBMCs, taken from a glioma patient treated with radiotherapy, temozolomide or both. The chain uses TRBV6-5 and TRBJ1-2; D not certain. CDR3 coding DNA: TGTGCCAGCAGCGACTATGCTGATGGCTACACCTTC. Translating gives CASSDYADGYTF.